This is a list of T cell receptor beta chains from one sample in a study of blood T cells in healthy people across ages. TCRdb fed the 5' RACE reads into MiXCR, producing one record per CDR3 protein. The sample records roughly 800,000 distinct CDR3 sequences, more than 45% being singletons. Sequencing used blood. Source of these receptors: a man younger than 40 in good health. CDR3s include the opening cysteine and the closing phenylalanine or tryptophan. Fields, in order: V gene, J gene, CDR3 length, CDR3 protein.

TRBV9	TRBJ1-4	17	CASSVGTGGITGEKLFF
TRBV28	TRBJ1-5	13	CASSFSVHQPQHF
TRBV12-3/TRBV12-4	NA	15	CASSRGQSSKETQYF
TRBV24-1	TRBJ1-1	16	CATSDSWTGLNTEAFF
TRBV28	TRBJ1-2	12	CASRPPGWDYTF
TRBV28	TRBJ1-4	17	CASSRGGGTEANEKLFF
TRBV7-9	TRBJ2-1	16	CASSLLYPRSYNEQFF
TRBV12-3/TRBV12-4	TRBJ1-6	15	CASSCRGQLNSPLHF
TRBV13	TRBJ2-7	16	CASSLLSDSDSYEQYF
TRBV7-6	TRBJ1-1	13	CASSQAPGFDAFF